The source of this T cell receptor beta chain is a study of tumor-infiltrating lymphocytes in primary liver carcinoma. Background on the study: Each participant had primary liver carcinoma, and surgical resection was the treatment. Participating patients were men and women between 30 and 69 years old.

The CDR3 runs to 16 residues. CDR1 and CDR2 from the germline V gene are MGHRA and YSYEKL. TCR beta cDNA came from 400 to 500 ng total RNA, primed with a constant-region primer. ARM-PCR, slightly modified, supplied the TCR beta libraries through three nested multiplex PCR rounds. A C-beta reverse primer and TRBV1-TRBV30 forward primers served in each of the first two PCR rounds, at 9 to 11 cycles apiece. A single record per CDR3 protein comes from TCRdb applying MiXCR to the multiplex PCR reads. The table includes about 350,000 distinct CDR3 sequences, approximately 64% detected once. RNA was extracted from whole blood without cell sorting, alongside germline DNA. As to this clonotype: A read error may account for a junction end that differs from germline.

The sequence was obtained from a man aged 40-55 years with primary liver carcinoma and hepatitis B virus infection. Source material: peripheral blood. This chain links TRBV4-1 with TRBJ2-7; 8 nucleotides match TRBD1. This CDR3 reads CASSRTGTGFSYEQYF. CDR3 bases: TGCGCCAGCAGCCGTACCGGGACAGGCTTCTCCTATGAGCAGTATTTC.